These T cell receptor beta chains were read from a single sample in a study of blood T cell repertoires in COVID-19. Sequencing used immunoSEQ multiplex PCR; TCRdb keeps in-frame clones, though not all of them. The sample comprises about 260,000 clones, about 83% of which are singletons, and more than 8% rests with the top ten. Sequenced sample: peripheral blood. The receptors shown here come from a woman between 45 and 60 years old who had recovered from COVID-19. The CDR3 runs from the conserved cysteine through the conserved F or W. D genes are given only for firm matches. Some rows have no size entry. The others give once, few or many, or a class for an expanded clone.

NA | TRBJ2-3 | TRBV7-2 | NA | CASSLAGLDIGSQYF | TGTGCCAGCAGCTTAGCGGGGCTAGACATCGGTTCGCAGTATTTT
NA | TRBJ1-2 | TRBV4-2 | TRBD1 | CASSQEGGTGIRYTF | TGTGCCAGCAGCCAAGAAGGAGGGACAGGGATACGCTACACCTTC
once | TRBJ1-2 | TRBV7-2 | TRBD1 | CASSSPTGTGYGYTF | TGTGCCAGCAGCTCACCAACCGGGACAGGGTATGGCTACACCTTC
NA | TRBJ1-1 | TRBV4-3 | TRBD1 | CASSRQGDTEAFF | TGCGCCAGCAGCAGGCAGGGGGACACTGAAGCTTTCTTT
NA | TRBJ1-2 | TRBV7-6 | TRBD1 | CASSLTRGNGYTF | TGTGCCAGCAGCTTAACCAGGGGGAATGGCTACACCTTC
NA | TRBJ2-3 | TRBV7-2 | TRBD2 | CASSFGRGVSDTQYF | TGTGCCAGCAGCTTTGGGCGGGGGGTGTCAGATACGCAGTATTTT
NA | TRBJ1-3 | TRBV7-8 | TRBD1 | CASRSVAGGHSGNTIYF | TGTGCCAGCAGATCCGTGGCAGGGGGCCACTCTGGAAACACCATATATTTT
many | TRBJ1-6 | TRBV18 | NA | CASSPEGQSLPLHF | TGTGCCAGCTCACCAGAGGGACAATCTTTACCCCTCCACTTT
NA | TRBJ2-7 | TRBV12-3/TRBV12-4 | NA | CASSYSQLYEQYF | TGTGCCAGCAGTTACAGCCAGCTCTACGAGCAGTACTTC
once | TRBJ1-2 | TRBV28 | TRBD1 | CASRDWTGEGYTF | TGTGCCAGCAGGGACTGGACAGGGGAAGGCTACACCTTC